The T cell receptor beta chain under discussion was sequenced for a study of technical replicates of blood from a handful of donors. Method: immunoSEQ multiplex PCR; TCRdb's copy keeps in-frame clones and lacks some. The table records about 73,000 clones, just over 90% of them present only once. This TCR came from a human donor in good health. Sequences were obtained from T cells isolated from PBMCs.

The CDR3 DNA reads TGCGCCAGCAGACCTGACAGGGTTGAAAAACTGTTTTTT. This translates into CASRPDRVEKLFF. This sequence joins TRBV5-1 and TRBJ1-4, with 7 bases aligning to TRBD1. With 5 bases clipped from V and 7 bases from J, the junction kept 5 bases outside the gene matches. Per the germline V gene, CDR1 is SGHRS and CDR2 is YFSETQ. The CDR3 runs 13 residues.